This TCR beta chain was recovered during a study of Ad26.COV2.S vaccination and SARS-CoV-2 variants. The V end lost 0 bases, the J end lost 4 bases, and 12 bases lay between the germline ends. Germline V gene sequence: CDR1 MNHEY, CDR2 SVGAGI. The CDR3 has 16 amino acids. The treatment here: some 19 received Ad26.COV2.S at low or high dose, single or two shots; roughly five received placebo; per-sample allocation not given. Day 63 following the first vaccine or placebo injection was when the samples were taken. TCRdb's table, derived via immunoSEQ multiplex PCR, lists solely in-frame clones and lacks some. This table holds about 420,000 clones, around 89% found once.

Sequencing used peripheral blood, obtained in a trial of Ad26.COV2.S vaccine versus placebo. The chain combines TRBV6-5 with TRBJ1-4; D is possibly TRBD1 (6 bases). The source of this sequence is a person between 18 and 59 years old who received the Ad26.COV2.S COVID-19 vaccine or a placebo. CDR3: CASSYSGGRGNEKLFF. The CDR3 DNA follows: TGTGCCAGCAGTTACTCCGGGGGGCGCGGTAATGAAAAACTGTTTTTT.